A selection of T cell receptor beta chains follows, all from one sample in a study of cytomegalovirus exposure and HLA in healthy donors. TCRdb's copy holds only in-frame clones and misses some; the assay was immunoSEQ multiplex PCR. The sample comprises hundreds of thousands of clones, over 75% of which are singletons, and 2% to 2.5% rests with the top ten. The sample comprised PBMCs. Source of these receptors: a woman younger than 35 in good health and CMV-seropositive. CDR3s include the opening cysteine and the closing phenylalanine or tryptophan. The D gene is left open where the match is weak. For some rows the clone size is stated as once, few or many, or as a class when expanded; others skip it.

J	V	D	size	DNA	CDR3
TRBJ2-1	TRBV30	TRBD2	NA	TGTGCCTGGAGTGCGCCCGAGTCGGGAGGGTGTGGGTTCTTC	CAWSAPESGGCGFF
TRBJ1-1	TRBV2	NA	NA	TGTGCCAGCAATCAACAGGGTGAGGCTTTCTTT	CASNQQGEAFF
TRBJ1-2	TRBV28	NA	NA	TGTGCCAGCAGGACTCCTCTGGTAGGGGCGAACTATGGCTACACCTTC	CASRTPLVGANYGYTF
TRBJ2-5	TRBV27	TRBD1	NA	TGTGCCAGCAGTTCACACGGACAGGGGGCTACTATCGAGACCCAGTACTTC	CASSSHGQGATIETQYF
TRBJ1-2	TRBV10-2	NA	NA	TGCGCCAGCAGTAGTATTTTTTCGGAGGGGACTAACTATGGCTACACCTTC	CASSSIFSEGTNYGYTF
TRBJ2-7	TRBV27	TRBD2	NA	TGTGCCGCAAGGGGACTAGCGGAACCCTCTACGGAGCAGTACTTC	CAARGLAEPSTEQYF
TRBJ2-5	TRBV28	TRBD1	NA	TGTGCCAGCAGTCCAGGACAGGGGCAAGAGACCCAGTACTTC	CASSPGQGQETQYF
TRBJ1-1	TRBV28	TRBD1	NA	TGTGCCAGCCTGGACAGGGGTTCGAACACTGAAGCTTTCTTT	CASLDRGSNTEAFF
TRBJ2-1	TRBV27	TRBD2	NA	TGTGCCAGCAGTTTACCCCCGGGGAGGGCTCGAAATGAGCAGTTCTTC	CASSLPPGRARNEQFF
TRBJ2-5	TRBV5-4	NA	NA	TGTGCCAGCAGCTTGGGGACTGAGACCCAGTACTTC	CASSLGTETQYF
TRBJ2-7	TRBV5-1	NA	NA	TGCGCCAGCAGCCCGACCGCGGAGGAGCAGTACTTC	CASSPTAEEQYF
TRBJ1-1	TRBV5-1	TRBD1	NA	TGCGCCAGCAGGACAGGGGAAATGAACACTGAAGCTTTCTTT	CASRTGEMNTEAFF
TRBJ1-4	TRBV19	NA	NA	TGTGCCAGTAGTATACAGGGAAGGGAAAAACTGTTTTTT	CASSIQGREKLFF
TRBJ2-7	TRBV9	NA	few	TGTGCCAGCAGCGTAGCGGCGGTAAACGGAATCTACGAGCAGTACTTC	CASSVAAVNGIYEQYF
TRBJ2-7	TRBV10-1	TRBD2	NA	TGCGCCAGCAGTGAGTCGACTAGCGTGGCCTACGAGCAGTACTTC	CASSESTSVAYEQYF
TRBJ2-1	TRBV28	TRBD2	NA	TGTGCCACCGCGGGAGGTAGCGGGGCCGCTCCGACCTACAATGAGCAGTTCTTC	CATAGGSGAAPTYNEQFF
TRBJ2-3	TRBV7-9	TRBD1	once	TGTGCCAGCAGCTCCACGGGACAGGGGGAGTATTTT	CASSSTGQGEYF
TRBJ2-1	TRBV7-6	NA	NA	TGTGCCAGCAGCTTCGCAAACTACCGAAACCTGTACAATGAGCAGTTCTTC	CASSFANYRNLYNEQFF
TRBJ2-2	TRBV2	NA	few	TGTGCCAGCACTTTAGCGGTTCTCACCGGGGAGCTGTTTTTT	CASTLAVLTGELFF
TRBJ2-7	TRBV30	TRBD1	NA	TGTGCCTGGAGACGGGGGCAGGGGGCGCCGCGTGAGCAGTACTTC	CAWRRGQGAPREQYF
TRBJ2-3	TRBV11-2	NA	once	TGTGCCAGCAGCTTAGCGGGACTCAGAGAGATTACGCAGTATTTT	CASSLAGLREITQYF
TRBJ2-7	TRBV27	NA	NA	TGTGCCAGCAGTTTTGGCACAGGGTGGTACTTC	CASSFGTGWYF
TRBJ2-2	TRBV6-1	TRBD1	NA	TGTGCCAGCACCCCCCAGGGGGCCGGGGAGCTGTTTTTT	CASTPQGAGELFF
TRBJ2-1	TRBV11-2	TRBD2	NA	TGTGCCAGCAGCCTAGCCTTGGCTAGCGGGAACAATGAGCAGTTCTTC	CASSLALASGNNEQFF
TRBJ2-7	TRBV19	TRBD1	NA	TGTGCCAGTAGTATGGGAACAGGGGCCTACGAGCAGTACTTC	CASSMGTGAYEQYF